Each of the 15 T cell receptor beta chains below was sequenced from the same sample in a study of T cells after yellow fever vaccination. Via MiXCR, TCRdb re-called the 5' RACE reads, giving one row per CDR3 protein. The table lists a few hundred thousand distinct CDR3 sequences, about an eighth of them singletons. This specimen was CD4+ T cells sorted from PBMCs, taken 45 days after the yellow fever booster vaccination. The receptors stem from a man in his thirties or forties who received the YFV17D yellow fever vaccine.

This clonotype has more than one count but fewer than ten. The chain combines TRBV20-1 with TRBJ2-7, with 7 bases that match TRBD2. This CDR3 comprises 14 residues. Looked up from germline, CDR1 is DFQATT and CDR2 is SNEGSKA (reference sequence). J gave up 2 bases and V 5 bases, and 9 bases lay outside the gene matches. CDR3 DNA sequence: TGCAGTGCTTCCACTAGCGAATCCACCTACGAGCAGTACTTC. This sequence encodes CSASTSESTYEQYF.

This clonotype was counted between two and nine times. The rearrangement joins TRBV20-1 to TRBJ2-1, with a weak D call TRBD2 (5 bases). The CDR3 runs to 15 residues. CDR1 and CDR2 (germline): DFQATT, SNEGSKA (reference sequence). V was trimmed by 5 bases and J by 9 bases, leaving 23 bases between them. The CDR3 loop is CSAYDTIASVGEQFF. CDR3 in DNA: TGCAGTGCTTACGATACCATAGCGAGTGTAGGTGAGCAGTTCTTC.

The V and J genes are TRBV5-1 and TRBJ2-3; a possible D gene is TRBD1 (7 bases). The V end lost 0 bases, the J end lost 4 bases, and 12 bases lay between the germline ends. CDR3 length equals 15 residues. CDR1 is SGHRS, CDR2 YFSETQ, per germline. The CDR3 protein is CASSLVQGEADTQYF. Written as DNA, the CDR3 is TGCGCCAGCAGCTTGGTTCAGGGGGAGGCAGATACGCAGTATTTT.

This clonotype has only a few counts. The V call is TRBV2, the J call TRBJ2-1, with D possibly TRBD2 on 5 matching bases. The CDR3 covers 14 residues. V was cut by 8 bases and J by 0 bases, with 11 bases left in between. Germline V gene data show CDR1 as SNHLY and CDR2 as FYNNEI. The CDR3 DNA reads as TGTGCCAGCCCCCGCGCGGGCTCCTACAATGAGCAGTTCTTC. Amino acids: CASPRAGSYNEQFF. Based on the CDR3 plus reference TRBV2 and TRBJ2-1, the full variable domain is EPEVTQTPSHQVTQMGQEVILRCVPISNHLYFYWYRQILGQKVEFLVSFYNNEISEKSEIFDDQFSVERPDGSNFTLKIRSTKLEDSAMYFCASPRAGSYNEQFFGPGTRLTVL.

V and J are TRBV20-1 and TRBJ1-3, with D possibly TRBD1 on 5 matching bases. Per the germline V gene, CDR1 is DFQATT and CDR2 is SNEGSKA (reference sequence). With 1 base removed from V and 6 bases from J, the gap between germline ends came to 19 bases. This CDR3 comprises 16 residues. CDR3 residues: CSARGSKGDLVNTIYF. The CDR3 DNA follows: TGCAGTGCTAGAGGCTCTAAAGGGGATTTAGTAAACACCATATATTTT.

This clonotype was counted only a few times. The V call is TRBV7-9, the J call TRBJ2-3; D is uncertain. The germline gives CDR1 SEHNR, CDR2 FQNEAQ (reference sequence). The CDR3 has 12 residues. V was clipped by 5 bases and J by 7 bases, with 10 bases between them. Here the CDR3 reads CASSPPDNTQYF. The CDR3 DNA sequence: TGTGCCAGCAGCCCACCCGACAATACGCAGTATTTT.

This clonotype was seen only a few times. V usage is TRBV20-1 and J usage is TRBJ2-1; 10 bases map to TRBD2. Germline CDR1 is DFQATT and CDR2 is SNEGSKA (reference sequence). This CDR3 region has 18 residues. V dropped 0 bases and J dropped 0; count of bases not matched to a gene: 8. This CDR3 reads CSARDQGASGGSYNEQFF. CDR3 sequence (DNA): TGCAGTGCTAGAGATCAGGGGGCTAGCGGGGGCTCCTACAATGAGCAGTTCTTC.

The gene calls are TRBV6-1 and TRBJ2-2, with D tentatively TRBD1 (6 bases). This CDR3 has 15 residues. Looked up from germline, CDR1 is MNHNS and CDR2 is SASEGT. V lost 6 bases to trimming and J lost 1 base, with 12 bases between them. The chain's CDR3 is CASRAGTQNTGELFF. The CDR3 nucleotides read TGTGCCAGCAGAGCCGGGACACAGAACACCGGGGAGCTGTTTTTT.

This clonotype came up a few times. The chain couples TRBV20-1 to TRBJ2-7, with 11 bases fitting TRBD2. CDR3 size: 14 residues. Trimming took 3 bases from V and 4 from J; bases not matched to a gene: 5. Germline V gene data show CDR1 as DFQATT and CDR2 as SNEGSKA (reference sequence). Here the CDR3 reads CSARETSGNYEQYF. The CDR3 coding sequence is TGCAGTGCTAGGGAGACTAGCGGGAATTACGAGCAGTACTTC.

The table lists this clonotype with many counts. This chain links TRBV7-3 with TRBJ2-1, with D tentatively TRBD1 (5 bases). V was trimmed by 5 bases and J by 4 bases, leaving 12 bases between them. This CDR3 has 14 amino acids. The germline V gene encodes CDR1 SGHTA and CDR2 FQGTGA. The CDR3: CASSPDSVYNEQFF. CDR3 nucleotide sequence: TGTGCCAGCAGCCCAGACAGTGTATACAATGAGCAGTTCTTC.

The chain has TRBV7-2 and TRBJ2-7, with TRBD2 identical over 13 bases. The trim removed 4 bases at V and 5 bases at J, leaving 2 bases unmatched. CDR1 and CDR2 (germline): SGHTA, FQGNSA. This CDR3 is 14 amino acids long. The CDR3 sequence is CASSSGLAGNEQYF. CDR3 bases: TGTGCCAGCAGCTCGGGACTAGCGGGAAACGAGCAGTACTTC.

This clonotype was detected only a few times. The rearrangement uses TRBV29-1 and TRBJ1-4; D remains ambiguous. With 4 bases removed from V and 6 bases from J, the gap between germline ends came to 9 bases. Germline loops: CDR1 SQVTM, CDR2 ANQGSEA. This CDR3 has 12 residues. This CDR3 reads CSVVSADEKLFF. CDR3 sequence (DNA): TGCAGCGTTGTATCGGCCGATGAAAAACTGTTTTTT. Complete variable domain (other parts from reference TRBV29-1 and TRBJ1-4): SAVISQKPSRDICQRGTSLTIQCQVDSQVTMMFWYRQQPGQSLTLIATANQGSEATYESGFVIDKFPISRPNLTFSTLTVSNMSPEDSSIYLCSVVSADEKLFFGSGTQLSVL.

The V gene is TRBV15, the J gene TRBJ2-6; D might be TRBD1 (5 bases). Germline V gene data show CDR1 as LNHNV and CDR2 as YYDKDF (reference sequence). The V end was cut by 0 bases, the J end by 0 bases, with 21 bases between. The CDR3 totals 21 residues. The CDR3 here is CATSRDMGPVPKSSGANVLTF. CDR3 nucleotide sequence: TGTGCCACCAGCAGAGATATGGGGCCAGTCCCTAAGAGCTCTGGGGCCAACGTCCTGACTTTC.

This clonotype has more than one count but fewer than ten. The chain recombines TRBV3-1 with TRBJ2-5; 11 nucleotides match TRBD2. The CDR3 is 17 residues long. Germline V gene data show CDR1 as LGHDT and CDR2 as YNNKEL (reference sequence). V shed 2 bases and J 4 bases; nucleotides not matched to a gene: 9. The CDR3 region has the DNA TGTGCCAGCAGCCAATCCGGGCTAGCGGGAGGTGGAGAGACCCAGTACTTC. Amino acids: CASSQSGLAGGGETQYF.

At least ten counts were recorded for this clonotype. In DNA, the CDR3 is TGCGCCAGCAGCTTGGGGGGAACCTACGAGCAGTACTTC. Translating gives CASSLGGTYEQYF. This chain joins TRBV5-1 and TRBJ2-7, with unresolved D. V lost 0 bases and J 2 bases, leaving 6 bases between the germline ends. Germline V gene lookup returns CDR1 SGHRS and CDR2 YFSETQ. CDR3 length equals 13 residues.